The 27 T cell receptor beta chains in this list originate from one sample, sequenced in a study of radiation and T cells in renal cell carcinoma. The repertoire was sequenced with immunoSEQ multiplex PCR; TCRdb's copy has only in-frame clones and lacks some. The sample shows approximately 21,000 clones, 40% to 55% of them seen only once. Regarding treatment: 15 Gy SBRT to primary tumor, nephrectomy 4 weeks later. The material sequenced was tumor tissue, taken from a patient whose treatment included radiotherapy and nephrectomy. The receptor source for this set is a woman in her fifties or sixties with renal cell carcinoma.

This clone has at least ten counts. The V and J genes are TRBV28 and TRBJ2-1; the match to TRBD1 covers 7 bases. In germline, CDR1 is MDHEN, CDR2 SYDVKM. V gave up 4 bases and J gave up 0 bases; unmatched junction bases: 12. The CDR3 totals 18 residues. The CDR3 DNA reads TGTGCCAGCAGTTCCTTACCCGCCTACAGGGGCTCCTACAATGAGCAGTTCTTC. It translates to CASSSLPAYRGSYNEQFF.

The CDR3 region has the DNA TGTGCCAGCAGTTCGACTGGTGAAGCTTTCTTT. It yields the protein CASSSTGEAFF. V and J are TRBV2 and TRBJ1-1, with D uncertain. Germline loops: CDR1 SNHLY, CDR2 FYNNEI. This CDR3 has 11 residues. V was clipped by 5 bases and J by 7 bases, with 8 bases between them. Drawing the rest from reference TRBV2 and TRBJ1-1, the complete variable domain is EPEVTQTPSHQVTQMGQEVILRCVPISNHLYFYWYRQILGQKVEFLVSFYNNEISEKSEIFDDQFSVERPDGSNFTLKIRSTKLEDSAMYFCASSSTGEAFFGQGTRLTVV.

With regard to this clone: This CDR3 is also generated by other DNA sequences in the sample. This sequence joins TRBV5-1 and TRBJ1-1; weak D call: TRBD1 (5 bases). Germline CDR1 reads SGHRS; CDR2 reads YFSETQ. Trimming removed 5 bases at V and 3 bases at J, with 11 bases between. The CDR3 spans 13 residues. The CDR3 DNA reads as TGCGCCAGCAGTTACGGGGGGGACACTGAAGCTTTCTTT. Translating gives CASSYGGDTEAFF. Filled out from reference TRBV5-1 and TRBJ1-1, the complete variable domain reads KAGVTQTPRYLIKTRGQQVTLSCSPISGHRSVSWYQQTPGQGLQFLFEYFSETQRNKGNFPGRFSGRQFSNSRSEMNVSTLELGDSALYLCASSYGGDTEAFFGQGTRLTVV.

This clone was seen only a few times. The J gene is TRBJ1-1, the V gene TRBV28; TRBD1 is a possible D gene (5 bases). Germline V gene sequence: CDR1 MDHEN, CDR2 SYDVKM. The V gene lost 2 bases and the J gene lost 10 bases, with 14 bases spanning the gap. The CDR3 runs 13 residues. The CDR3 sequence: CASSLGAGRLAFF. The CDR3 nucleotides read TGTGCCAGCAGTTTAGGGGCAGGGAGGCTAGCTTTCTTT.

This clone has just a few counts. The CDR3 DNA follows: TGTGCCAGCAGTGGACATGATAATTCACCCCTCCACTTT. It codes for CASSGHDNSPLHF. The J gene is TRBJ1-6, the V gene TRBV6-1; D gene uncertain. V gave up 4 bases and J gave up 5 bases, with 6 bases separating them. Germline V gene lookup returns CDR1 MNHNS and CDR2 SASEGT. The CDR3 extends over 13 amino acids.

This clone has more than one count but fewer than ten. The chain has TRBV5-8 and TRBJ2-7; TRBD1 is a possible D gene (5 bases). The CDR3 is 15 amino acids. The ends were cut back, 5 bases at V and 3 bases at J, with 18 bases in the middle. The germline CDR1 and CDR2 sequences are SGHTS and YDEGEE. The CDR3 DNA follows: TGTGCCAGCAGTCTCGGTGTCAGGGCCGGCTACGAGCAGTACTTC. This encodes CASSLGVRAGYEQYF.

This clone was counted only a few times. This is likely a read error, given that the CDR3 carries no conserved phenylalanine or tryptophan at its end. No DNA is shown, since the ends of the CDR3 on it are uncertain; the CDR3 is the one TCRdb lists. This chain uses TRBV6-5 with TRBJ1-1. Including both end residues, the CDR3 is 9 amino acids long. In germline, CDR1 is MNHEY, CDR2 SVGAGI. The CDR3 spells CASTTLGPR.

The V and J genes are TRBV30 and TRBJ1-4; D not resolved. The germline V gene encodes CDR1 GTSNPN and CDR2 SVGIG (reference sequence). The CDR3 contains 14 residues. The V gene lost 1 base and the J gene lost 10 bases, with 16 bases spanning the gap. The CDR3 sequence is CAWSGDYGSGKLFF. The CDR3 DNA sequence: TGTGCCTGGAGTGGGGATTACGGATCGGGAAAACTGTTTTTT. The full variable domain, rest sourced from reference TRBV30 and TRBJ1-4, is SQTIHQWPATLVQPVGSPLSLECTVEGTSNPNLYWYRQAAGRGLQLLFYSVGIGQISSEVPQNLSASRPQDRQFILSSKKLLLSDSGFYLCAWSGDYGSGKLFFGSGTQLSVL.

There are many counts of this clone. V and J are TRBV4-3 and TRBJ2-3; D is undetermined. Germline V CDR1 and CDR2: LGHNA, YSLEER. This CDR3 contains 16 residues. The germline V and J ends were trimmed by 0 bases and 2 bases, with 12 bases remaining between them. The CDR3 region has the DNA TGCGCCAGCAGCCAAGATCGGGCAACCGACACAGATACGCAGTATTTT. Residues: CASSQDRATDTDTQYF.

This clone is medium-sized (0.01 to 0.1%) by share. The chain links TRBV19 to TRBJ1-1; D is possibly TRBD1 (6 bases). The CDR3 runs to 14 residues. Looked up from germline, CDR1 is LNHDA and CDR2 is SQIVND (reference sequence). Deletions cut 7 bases from V and 2 bases from J, with 14 bases between. The CDR3: CASTTRTANTEAFF. The CDR3 nucleotides read TGTGCCAGTACCACGAGGACAGCCAACACTGAAGCTTTCTTT.

Only a few counts were recorded for this clone. This chain connects TRBV19 to TRBJ1-6; no definite D call. The CDR3 is made up of 15 amino acids. The V end lost 2 bases, the J end lost 2 bases, and 7 bases lay between the germline ends. Germline values: CDR1 LNHDA, CDR2 SQIVND (reference sequence). The CDR3 sequence: CASSIQLTYNSPLHF. CDR3 DNA sequence: TGTGCCAGTAGTATACAACTTACCTATAATTCACCCCTCCACTTT.

The gene calls are TRBV19 and TRBJ1-5; D ambiguous. The length of the CDR3 is 14 residues. Germline CDR1 LNHDA, CDR2 SQIVND (reference sequence). V lost 0 bases and J 7 bases, leaving 10 bases between the germline ends. CDR3: CASSIDSSGQPQHF. CDR3 sequence (DNA): TGTGCCAGTAGTATAGACAGCTCGGGGCAGCCCCAGCATTTT.

The chain is built from TRBV5-5 and TRBJ1-4; D is unclear. This CDR3 region has 13 residues. The V and J ends lost 1 base and 7 bases respectively, with 8 bases between them. The germline gives CDR1 SGHKS, CDR2 YYEKEE (reference sequence). CDR3 DNA: TGTGCCAGCAGCTTGATTGCGGTTGAAAAACTGTTTTTT. Translating gives CASSLIAVEKLFF.

This rearrangement joins TRBV7-8 to TRBJ2-7, with 9 bases fitting TRBD1. This CDR3 is 14 amino acids long. Trimming at V came to 5 bases and at J to 3 bases, leaving 5 bases not matched to a gene. Germline assignment: CDR1 SGHVS and CDR2 FQNEAQ. This chain's CDR3 is CASSQGQGNYEQYF. In DNA, the CDR3 is TGTGCCAGCAGCCAGGGACAGGGAAACTACGAGCAGTACTTC.

This chain uses TRBV27 with TRBJ1-1; D might be TRBD1 (6 bases). The CDR3 sequence is 15 residues long. The germline V and J ends were trimmed by 7 bases and 3 bases, with 18 bases remaining between them. Germline V gives CDR1 MNHEY, CDR2 SMNVEV (reference sequence). DNA of the CDR3: TGTGCCAGCAAGAAGGGGGGTGCCGGGGACACTGAAGCTTTCTTT. This gives the protein CASKKGGAGDTEAFF.

The chain carries TRBV6-5 and TRBJ1-3, with D possibly matching TRBD1 (5 bases). Germline V gene data show CDR1 as MNHEY and CDR2 as SVGAGI. The CDR3 sequence is 15 residues long. Trimming took 4 bases from V and 0 from J, leaving 10 bases between them. CDR3 amino acids: CASSSGRSSGNTIYF. For the CDR3, the DNA is TGTGCCAGCAGTTCGGGACGGAGCTCTGGAAACACCATATATTTT.

The chain recombines TRBV6-1 with TRBJ1-5; D perhaps matches TRBD1 (6 bases). V dropped 2 bases and J dropped 4 bases, with 18 bases sitting between them. The CDR3 loop spans 17 amino acids. The germline CDR1 and CDR2 sequences are MNHNS and SASEGT. CDR3 DNA sequence: TGTGCCAGCAGTGAAAGAGGGGGGCTAACGACAAATCAGCCCCAGCATTTT. Translation gives CASSERGGLTTNQPQHF.

CDR3 loop: CASSSRKTAAYGYTF. The DNA of the CDR3 is TGTGCCAGCAGTTCAAGAAAGACAGCGGCCTATGGCTACACCTTC. The V and J genes are TRBV6-5 and TRBJ1-2; TRBD1 might be the D (5 bases). This CDR3 is 15 amino acids long. V was clipped by 4 bases and J by 4 bases, with 16 bases between them. CDR1 MNHEY and CDR2 SVGAGI come from the germline V gene.

The chain has TRBV5-1 and TRBJ1-3, with a possible D match to TRBD1 (6 bases). The germline V gene has CDR1 SGHRS and CDR2 YFSETQ. The CDR3 is 16 amino acids. Trimming pared 0 bases from V and 2 bases from J, leaving 12 bases between. This CDR3 reads CASSLDRTVTGNTIYF. CDR3 sequence (DNA): TGCGCCAGCAGCTTGGATCGGACAGTAACTGGAAACACCATATATTTT. The full variable domain, rest sourced from reference TRBV5-1 and TRBJ1-3, is KAGVTQTPRYLIKTRGQQVTLSCSPISGHRSVSWYQQTPGQGLQFLFEYFSETQRNKGNFPGRFSGRQFSNSRSEMNVSTLELGDSALYLCASSLDRTVTGNTIYFGEGSWLTVV.

This clone was seen a few times. V gene TRBV27 combines with J gene TRBJ1-6; 9 bases fit TRBD1. The ends lost 4 bases at V and 7 bases at J; junction bases unmatched: 5. The CDR3 is 15 amino acids. Per germline, CDR1 MNHEY and CDR2 SMNVEV (reference sequence). The CDR3, as DNA: TGTGCCAGCAGTTCTCGCGGGACAGGGAATTCACCCCTCCACTTT. It encodes CASSSRGTGNSPLHF.

The chain recombines TRBV7-8 with TRBJ1-2, with 7 bases lining up with TRBD1. The J segment lost 8 bases and the V segment lost 5 bases, leaving 17 bases of the junction unmatched. Germline CDR1 is SGHVS and CDR2 is FQNEAQ. The CDR3 extends over 16 amino acids. The CDR3 DNA reads TGTGCCAGCAGCAAACCCCCACCGGAGACAGGGAGGGGCTACACCTTC. This gives the protein CASSKPPPETGRGYTF.

This clone appeared a single time. The V gene is TRBV4-1, the J gene TRBJ2-7, with a weak D call TRBD1 (5 bases). The V and J ends lost 0 bases and 3 bases respectively, with 15 bases between them. This CDR3 contains 16 residues. The germline CDR1 and CDR2 sequences are MGHRA and YSYEKL. The CDR3 nucleotides read TGCGCCAGCAGCCAAGACGTCGTAGGGGTAGACTACGAGCAGTACTTC. The encoded protein is CASSQDVVGVDYEQYF.

This clone showed up just a few times. The chain couples TRBV19 to TRBJ2-1; D might be TRBD2 (6 bases). The CDR3 contains 14 residues. Trimming stripped 5 bases from V and 8 bases from J, with 16 bases between. Per germline, CDR1 LNHDA and CDR2 SQIVND (reference sequence). CDR3 loop: CASSWGLGEDEQFF. The CDR3 nucleotides read TGTGCCAGTAGTTGGGGACTTGGGGAGGATGAGCAGTTCTTC.

This clone showed up just a few times. The chain uses TRBV2 and TRBJ1-2; D gene unclear. CDR1 SNHLY and CDR2 FYNNEI come from the germline V gene. This CDR3 has 12 residues. Trimming cost V 6 bases and J 6 bases, with 11 bases left between them. CDR3 in DNA: TGTGCCAGCAGGCGGGCCCCGGATGGCTACACCTTC. Amino acids: CASRRAPDGYTF.

The V gene is TRBV9, the J gene TRBJ1-1; TRBD1 aligns across 10 bases. The CDR3 covers 15 residues. J gave up 10 bases and V 0 bases, and 9 bases lay outside the gene matches. Germline V gene lookup returns CDR1 SGDLS and CDR2 YYNGEE. CDR3 DNA: TGTGCCAGCAGCGTAGGCGTGGGGACAGGGGTCGGAGCTTTCTTT. It specifies CASSVGVGTGVGAFF.

The V gene is TRBV29-1, the J gene TRBJ1-1; 7 bases map to TRBD1. CDR3 length equals 13 residues. The germline gives CDR1 SQVTM, CDR2 ANQGSEA. Trimming took 7 bases from V and 2 from J; bases not matched to a gene: 7. Here the CDR3 DNA reads TGCAGCGCCCGGGACAGACCTAACACTGAAGCTTTCTTT. Its translation: CSARDRPNTEAFF.

This chain connects TRBV7-2 to TRBJ2-7; TRBD1 might be the D (6 bases). The germline V and J ends were trimmed by 3 bases and 3 bases, with 15 bases remaining between them. Germline values: CDR1 SGHTA, CDR2 FQGNSA. CDR3 size: 15 residues. The CDR3 DNA follows: TGTGCCAGCAGCTTCCAACCCGGACAGTTCTACGAGCAGTACTTC. Residues: CASSFQPGQFYEQYF.